This TCR beta chain is drawn from a study of cytomegalovirus exposure and HLA in healthy donors. Germline lookup yields CDR1 WNHNN and CDR2 SYGVQD (reference sequence). Trimming stripped 0 bases from V and 4 bases from J, with 9 bases between. The length of the CDR3 is 14 residues. A multiplex PCR was run with 60 Vbeta primers and 13 Jbeta primers. Sequencing was performed with immunoSEQ multiplex PCR; in TCRdb, only in-frame clones are kept and a portion is missing. The repertoire includes tens of thousands of clones, approximately 84% of them detected once, and 2% to 2.5% sits in the top ten. The rearrangement uses TRBV10-1 and TRBJ2-5, with D possibly being TRBD1 (6 bases). The receptor was isolated from a young man in good health and CMV-seronegative. Sequencing input: PBMCs. CDR3 coding DNA: TGCGCCAGCAGTGAGTCGACCAGGGGAGAGACCCAGTACTTC. Translating gives CASSESTRGETQYF.